The present TCR beta chain was sequenced within a study of T-cell reconstitution after alpha-beta-depleted transplantation in children. Trimming took 7 bases from V and 3 from J, leaving 10 bases between them. Looked up from germline, CDR1 is SNHLY and CDR2 is FYNNEI. The CDR3 runs to 13 residues. Preparation of the TCRbeta library used unique molecular identifiers. From the PCR reads, TCRdb called clonotypes with MiXCR, one entry per CDR3 protein. The sample includes some 200,000 distinct CDR3 sequences, 8% to 9.5% of them seen just once. This clonotype was sampled from a human donor who donated a stem cell graft to a child with acute lymphoblastic leukemia. The sequences come from PBMCs from the stem cell graft donor, collected from the stem cell graft. The chain recombines TRBV2 with TRBJ1-5; weak D call: TRBD1 (5 bases). The CDR3 bases are TGTGCCAGCATTAAGGGGCCCAATCAGCCCCAGCATTTT. This gives the protein CASIKGPNQPQHF.